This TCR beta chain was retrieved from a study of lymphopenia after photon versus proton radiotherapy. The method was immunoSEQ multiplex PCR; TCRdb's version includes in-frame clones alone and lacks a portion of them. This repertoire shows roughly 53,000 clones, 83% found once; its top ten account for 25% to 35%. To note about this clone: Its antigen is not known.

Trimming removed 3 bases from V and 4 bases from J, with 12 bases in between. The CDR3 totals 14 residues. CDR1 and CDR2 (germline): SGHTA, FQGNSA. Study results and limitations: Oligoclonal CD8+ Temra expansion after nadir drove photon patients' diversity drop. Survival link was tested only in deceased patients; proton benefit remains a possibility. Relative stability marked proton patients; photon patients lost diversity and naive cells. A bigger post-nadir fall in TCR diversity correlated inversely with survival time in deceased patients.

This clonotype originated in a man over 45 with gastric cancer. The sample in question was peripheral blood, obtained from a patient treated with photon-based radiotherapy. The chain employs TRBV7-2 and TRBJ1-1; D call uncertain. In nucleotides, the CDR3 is TGTGCCAGCAGCTTGTGGGGTCGTGGCACTGAAGCTTTCTTT. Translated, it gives CASSLWGRGTEAFF.